These 29 T cell receptor beta chains were sequenced from one sample in a study of CD8 T cells in ankylosing spondylitis. TCRdb reanalysed the 5' RACE reads using MiXCR and keeps one entry per CDR3 protein. The sample has 50,000 to 70,000 distinct CDR3 sequences, more than 5.5% seen once. The sequenced material came from synovial fluid, either unsorted or a sorted T cell fraction (not recorded which). The receptors come from a male donor with ankylosing spondylitis.

This clonotype was detected many times. In DNA form, the CDR3 reads TGTGCCAGCAGCCAAGGAGGGACGGGGACGTGGGCTTTCTTT. Encoded protein: CASSQGGTGTWAFF. V and J are TRBV4-2 and TRBJ1-1, with a tentative D call TRBD1 (5 bases). Trimming took off 1 base at V and 11 bases at J, with 17 bases between the two ends. The CDR3 spans 14 residues. The germline gives CDR1 LGHNA, CDR2 YNFKEQ.

This chain links TRBV7-2 with TRBJ1-6, with 7 bases aligning to TRBD1. V was clipped by 0 bases and J by 8 bases; unmatched bases: 4. The CDR3 is made up of 15 amino acids. Per germline, CDR1 SGHTA and CDR2 FQGNSA. The CDR3 sequence: CASSLALGQDSPLHF. The CDR3 DNA sequence: TGTGCCAGCAGCTTAGCGCTTGGACAGGATTCACCCCTCCACTTT.

This clonotype was found a few times. V and J are TRBV27 and TRBJ2-1; 11 bases are a match to TRBD2. CDR1 is MNHEY and CDR2 is SMNVEV in the germline V gene (reference sequence). V lost 3 bases to trimming and J lost 9 bases; unmatched junction nucleotides: 13. The length of the CDR3 is 17 residues. The CDR3 spells CASSFRLAGYYYGEQFF. The DNA for the CDR3 is TGTGCCAGCAGTTTCCGACTAGCGGGGTACTATTATGGTGAGCAGTTCTTC.

The chain recombines TRBV25-1 with TRBJ2-1, with TRBD1 identical over 7 bases. The CDR3 contains 13 residues. From germline, CDR1 is MGHDK and CDR2 SYGVNS. V dropped 6 bases and J dropped 4; count of bases not matched to a gene: 3. In DNA form, the CDR3 reads TGTGCCAGCAGCAGACAGGGATACAATGAGCAGTTCTTC. Protein: CASSRQGYNEQFF. The full variable domain, in which reference TRBV25-1 and TRBJ2-1 provide the parts outside the CDR3, is EADIYQTPRYLVIGTGKKITLECSQTMGHDKMYWYQQDPGMELHLIHYSYGVNSTEKGDLSSESTVSRIRTEHFPLTLESARPSHTSQYLCASSRQGYNEQFFGPGTRLTVL.

This clonotype has a count of ten or more. The V gene is TRBV2, the J gene TRBJ2-1; 8 bases match TRBD1. The CDR3 spans 13 residues. Germline V CDR1 and CDR2: SNHLY, FYNNEI. V dropped 6 bases and J dropped 2; count of bases not matched to a gene: 0. This CDR3 reads CASRDRAYNEQFF. The CDR3 DNA is TGTGCCAGCAGGGACAGGGCCTACAATGAGCAGTTCTTC.

In this sample, this clonotype turned up many times. The rearrangement joins TRBV29-1 to TRBJ2-3; D is uncertain. In germline, CDR1 is SQVTM, CDR2 ANQGSEA. The length of the CDR3 is 9 residues. Trimming left V 2 bases short and J 7 bases short, with 1 base between. CDR3 region: CSVENTQYF. The CDR3 nucleotides are TGCAGCGTTGAAAATACGCAGTATTTT.

This clonotype was seen more than once but under ten times. The chain employs TRBV27 and TRBJ2-1, with 8 nucleotides matching TRBD2. V trimming: 5 bases; J trimming: 3 bases; junction bases outside the gene matches: 3. This CDR3 spans 14 amino acids. Germline loops: CDR1 MNHEY, CDR2 SMNVEV (reference sequence). DNA for the CDR3: TGTGCCAGCAGTGGCGGGAGGAGCTACAATGAGCAGTTCTTC. This encodes CASSGGRSYNEQFF.

The sample holds many counts of this clonotype. The chain joins TRBV6-2 or TRBV6-3 to TRBJ1-3; possibly TRBD1 for D (5 bases). Germline CDR1 MNHEY, CDR2 SVGEGT. CDR3 length: 13 amino acids. V was cut by 10 bases and J by 2 bases, with 12 bases left in between. CDR3 sequence reads: CATTQGPGNTIYF. In DNA, the CDR3 is TGTGCCACCACGCAGGGACCTGGAAACACCATATATTTT.

The gene calls are TRBV7-2 and TRBJ2-1, with TRBD2 matching over 13 bases. Germline trimming cut 1 base from V and 11 bases from J; bases unmatched to any gene: 8. Germline CDR1 is SGHTA and CDR2 is FQGNSA. The CDR3 runs to 16 residues. DNA of the CDR3: TGTGCCAGCAGCTTAGTCGGGACTAGCGGGGCTGAAAAGCAGTTCTTC. Its protein product is CASSLVGTSGAEKQFF.

This clonotype was found many times. The rearrangement links TRBV4-2 to TRBJ2-3, with TRBD1 matching over 10 bases. V dropped 0 bases and J dropped 7; count of bases not matched to a gene: 7. CDR1 LGHNA and CDR2 YNFKEQ come from the germline V gene. The CDR3 sequence is 16 residues long. The DNA for the CDR3 is TGTGCCAGCAGCCAAGAGGAAGGGACAGGGGAATATACGCAGTATTTT. Its translation: CASSQEEGTGEYTQYF.

In its sample, this clonotype was seen many times. The chain employs TRBV7-8 and TRBJ2-1; D unclear. CDR1 and CDR2 from the germline V gene are SGHVS and FQNEAQ. Trimming stripped 0 bases from V and 3 bases from J, with 15 bases between. The CDR3 runs to 17 residues. CDR3 bases: TGTGCCAGCAGCTTAGCGAGAGTTTTTCGGTTCTACAATGAGCAGTTCTTC. The encoded protein is CASSLARVFRFYNEQFF. Full variable domain (missing parts from reference TRBV7-8 and TRBJ2-1): GAGVSQSPRYKVAKRGQDVALRCDPISGHVSLFWYQQALGQGPEFLTYFQNEAQLDKSGLPSDRFFAERPEGSVSTLKIQRTQQEDSAVYLCASSLARVFRFYNEQFFGPGTRLTVL.

The rearrangement uses TRBV27 and TRBJ2-5, with D tentatively TRBD2 (6 bases). The CDR3 is 14 amino acids. Germline lookup yields CDR1 MNHEY and CDR2 SMNVEV (reference sequence). Trimming took off 6 bases at V and 4 bases at J, with 15 bases between the two ends. In DNA form, the CDR3 reads TGTGCCAGCAGGGACCTCCAGGAGGGAGAGACCCAGTACTTC. Amino acids: CASRDLQEGETQYF.

This clonotype was counted only a few times. The chain joins TRBV12-3 or TRBV12-4 to TRBJ2-7; D gene ambiguous. V was pared by 3 bases and J by 2 bases, with 14 bases between. This CDR3 is built from 15 residues. The DNA of the CDR3 is TGTGCCAGCAGTTTGGCTGTTGGGGTTCCCTACGAGCAGTACTTC. It translates to CASSLAVGVPYEQYF.

This clonotype was found many times. The chain links TRBV6-2 or TRBV6-3 to TRBJ2-5; possibly TRBD2 for D (5 bases). Germline V gene sequence: CDR1 MNHEY, CDR2 SVGEGT. Trimming removed 5 bases from V and 3 bases from J, with 10 bases in between. CDR3 size: 13 residues. The CDR3, as DNA: TGTGCCAGCAGTACGGACTCCGAAGAGACCCAGTACTTC. Translating it yields CASSTDSEETQYF.

This clonotype was observed many times. The chain combines TRBV29-1 with TRBJ2-7; 7 nucleotides agree with TRBD2. This CDR3 has 13 residues. The trim removed 5 bases at V and 0 bases at J, leaving 4 bases unmatched. Germline V lookup: CDR1 SQVTM, CDR2 ANQGSEA. The DNA for the CDR3 is TGCAGCGTTAGACTAGCTGTCTCCTACGAGCAGTACTTC. Its translation: CSVRLAVSYEQYF.

This clonotype was counted at least ten times. The chain is built from TRBV7-2 and TRBJ2-7; TRBD1 or TRBD2 may be the D gene (5 bases each). The V end was cut by 5 bases, the J end by 4 bases, with 15 bases between. Looked up from germline, CDR1 is SGHTA and CDR2 is FQGNSA. CDR3 size: 14 residues. CDR3 coding DNA: TGTGCCAGCAGCCATCGGGACGGAGCTTACGAGCAGTACTTC. Encoded protein: CASSHRDGAYEQYF.

This clonotype occurred many times. J is TRBJ2-3 and V is TRBV9; a weak D match, TRBD2 (5 bases). The CDR3 length is 16 residues. Germline CDR1 is SGDLS and CDR2 is YYNGEE. V was shortened by 3 bases and J by 1 base, with 15 bases between the two germline ends. CDR3 DNA: TGTGCCAGCAGCGCCAATCTTATGGAGGGCACAGATACGCAGTATTTT. Translated, it gives CASSANLMEGTDTQYF.

This clonotype was found many times. This chain links TRBV5-1 with TRBJ2-3; unclear D gene. The V and J ends lost 4 bases and 0 bases respectively, with 12 bases between them. Germline V gene sequence: CDR1 SGHRS, CDR2 YFSETQ. The CDR3 is made up of 15 amino acids. The CDR3 sequence is CASSSTTASTDTQYF. The CDR3 bases are TGCGCCAGCAGCAGCACTACCGCTAGCACAGATACGCAGTATTTT.

This clonotype was seen repeatedly, ten times or more. The rearrangement joins TRBV12-3 or TRBV12-4 to TRBJ2-1; D not resolved. The CDR3 runs 12 residues. V lost 7 bases and J lost 9, with 13 bases in between. In nucleotides, the CDR3 is TGTGCCAGCACTACTCCCGGGCCTGAGCAGTTCTTC. As protein: CASTTPGPEQFF.

The chain employs TRBV30 and TRBJ2-1, with 8 bases aligning to TRBD2. Germline assignment: CDR1 GTSNPN and CDR2 SVGIG (reference sequence). The V segment lost 3 bases and the J segment 9 bases; nucleotides outside the gene matches: 4. The length of the CDR3 is 12 residues. In DNA, the CDR3 is TGTGCCTGGAGCCGGGGGGGCTTTGAGCAGTTCTTC. Translating it yields CAWSRGGFEQFF.

This clonotype was observed many times. This sequence joins TRBV18 and TRBJ2-7, with D possibly matching TRBD2 (5 bases). The CDR3 extends over 14 amino acids. Germline assignment: CDR1 KGHSH and CDR2 LQKENI. V dropped 0 bases and J dropped 3 bases, with 9 bases sitting between them. Written as DNA, the CDR3 is TGTGCCAGCTCACCACCGGACGGGGTCTACGAGCAGTACTTC. This gives the protein CASSPPDGVYEQYF.

In its sample, this clonotype was seen many times. The chain's CDR3 is CASSYRDSPFGDEQYF. The CDR3 bases are TGTGCCAGCAGCTACCGGGACTCTCCTTTTGGGGACGAGCAGTACTTC. The V gene is TRBV7-8, the J gene TRBJ2-7; maybe TRBD2 (6 bases). The V end was cut by 4 bases, the J end by 5 bases, with 21 bases between. CDR1 and CDR2 (germline): SGHVS, FQNEAQ. The CDR3 is made up of 16 amino acids.

V and J are TRBV7-2 and TRBJ2-3; 9 bases are a match to TRBD1. The trim removed 4 bases at V and 3 bases at J, leaving 2 bases unmatched. CDR3 length equals 14 residues. CDR1 and CDR2 (germline): SGHTA, FQGNSA. CDR3 sequence (DNA): TGTGCCAGCAGCTCCGGGACAGGGACAGATACGCAGTATTTT. Its translation: CASSSGTGTDTQYF.

This clonotype is classed as medium-sized. The V call is TRBV5-5, the J call TRBJ2-1; perhaps TRBD2 as D (5 bases). Looked up from germline, CDR1 is SGHKS and CDR2 is YYEKEE (reference sequence). V was cut by 2 bases and J by 7 bases, with 10 bases left in between. The CDR3 spans 13 residues. CDR3 loop: CASSFRTANEQFF. The CDR3 DNA is TGTGCCAGCAGCTTCAGGACTGCTAATGAGCAGTTCTTC.

This clonotype was found many times. V gene TRBV6-1 combines with J gene TRBJ2-7; 7 nucleotides match TRBD1. The CDR3 contains 15 residues. The J segment lost 0 bases and the V segment lost 4 bases, leaving 6 bases of the junction unmatched. CDR1 MNHNS and CDR2 SASEGT come from the germline V gene. CDR3 region: CASSAQRTGSYEQYF. For the CDR3, the DNA is TGTGCCAGCAGTGCCCAACGGACAGGCTCCTACGAGCAGTACTTC.

This clonotype was seen more than once but under ten times. The rearrangement uses TRBV7-2 and TRBJ2-5, with D maybe TRBD1 (5 bases). This CDR3 has 17 amino acids. From germline, CDR1 is SGHTA and CDR2 FQGNSA. The germline V and J ends were trimmed by 5 bases and 1 base, with 20 bases remaining between them. DNA for the CDR3: TGTGCCAGCAGCCTCAGCCAGGGCAGGGCCTCCCAAGAGACCCAGTACTTC. Translating it yields CASSLSQGRASQETQYF.

This clonotype was observed many times. The chain couples TRBV12-3 or TRBV12-4 to TRBJ2-5; D remains unclear. Trimming removed 1 base at V and 4 bases at J, with 7 bases between. The CDR3 loop spans 13 amino acids. In DNA form, the CDR3 reads TGTGCCAGCAGTTTAGAGGACGGAGAGACCCAGTACTTC. The encoded protein is CASSLEDGETQYF.

The chain couples TRBV5-1 to TRBJ2-1; possibly TRBD2 for D (7 bases). V was pared by 3 bases and J by 4 bases, with 14 bases between. This CDR3 is 15 amino acids long. Germline assignment: CDR1 SGHRS and CDR2 YFSETQ. This CDR3 reads CASSSGGGAYNEQFF. The CDR3 nucleotides read TGCGCCAGCAGCTCTGGAGGGGGGGCTTACAATGAGCAGTTCTTC.

This clonotype was detected ten times or more. The chain's CDR3 is CASSLTTSGNADTQYF. CDR3 nucleotide sequence: TGTGCCAGCAGCTTAACGACTAGCGGGAACGCAGATACGCAGTATTTT. The J gene is TRBJ2-3, the V gene TRBV7-6; 11 bases align to TRBD2. The V segment lost 2 bases and the J segment 4 bases; nucleotides outside the gene matches: 5. The CDR3 runs to 16 residues. Germline CDR1 reads SGHVS; CDR2 reads FNYEAQ.